This T cell receptor beta chain was identified during a study of long-term antiretroviral therapy in people with HIV. The run of the v3.0 immunoSEQ assay was at survey level. The repertoire was sequenced with immunoSEQ multiplex PCR; TCRdb's copy has only in-frame clones and lacks some. The repertoire holds about 31,000 clones, around 90% seen once, with approximately 4.5% in the top ten. The sequence was collected from a woman between 40 and 55 years old with HIV. This sample comprised unsorted PBMCs, obtained 5 to 5.5 years after starting antiretroviral therapy.

CDR3 loop: CASSSQEGVYGYTF. The CDR3 coding sequence is TGTGCCAGCAGCAGCCAGGAGGGGGTCTATGGCTACACCTTC. V and J are TRBV5-6 and TRBJ1-2, with D possibly TRBD1 on 6 matching bases. Trimming removed 4 bases from V and 4 bases from J, with 14 bases in between. The CDR3 length is 14 residues. Germline V lookup: CDR1 SGHDT, CDR2 YYEEEE.